Listed here is a single TCR beta chain. The source of the sample is a study of PD-L1 blockade in urothelial cancer. Background on the study: Prior regimens of chemotherapy numbered 0 to 3 per patient.

The CDR3 runs 12 residues. Germline CDR1 is SGHRS and CDR2 is YFSETQ. Between the trimmed V and J ends, which lost 0 bases and 5 bases, there was a span of 5 bases. Sequencing was performed with immunoSEQ multiplex PCR; in TCRdb, only in-frame clones are kept and a portion is missing. Here the sample spans more than 55,000 clones, about 86% being singletons. The TCR comes from a man between 50 and 59 years old with urothelial cancer. Sequenced material: PBMCs, taken around atezolizumab (anti-PD-L1) treatment. The chain carries TRBV5-1 and TRBJ2-5; D is ambiguous. This CDR3 is CASSLALETQYF. The CDR3 nucleotides are TGCGCCAGCAGCTTGGCTTTGGAGACCCAGTACTTC.